This T cell receptor beta chain was retrieved from a study of cytomegalovirus exposure and HLA in healthy donors. Notes on the study in general: Cytomegalovirus status was reportedly diagnosed by the classifier with high sensitivity and specificity.

This clone turned up a few times. The antigen is undetermined. Between the trimmed V and J ends, which lost 3 bases and 0 bases, there was a span of 6 bases. Germline assignment: CDR1 KGHSH and CDR2 LQKENI. The CDR3 sequence is 14 residues long. Sequencing used immunoSEQ multiplex PCR; TCRdb keeps in-frame clones, though not all of them. The sample lists 150,000 to 160,000 clones, 65% to 90% occurring once. Sequenced sample: PBMCs. The V and J genes are TRBV18 and TRBJ1-5, with unresolved D. The TCR sequence derives from a man aged 18 to 29 in good health and CMV-seropositive. The CDR3 loop reads CASSPANSNQPQHF. CDR3 bases: TGTGCCAGCTCACCGGCAAATAGCAATCAGCCCCAGCATTTT.